Listed below are T cell receptor beta chains from one sample, sequenced in a study of T cell responses to AZD1222 COVID-19 vaccine. Only in-frame clones appear in the TCRdb table, and some are missing; sequencing was by immunoSEQ multiplex PCR. The repertoire includes under 60,000 clones, under 90% of them detected once, and 9.5% to 13% sits in the top ten. Sequencing was performed on peripheral blood, taken on day 0 of AZD1222 vaccination. The receptors were gathered from an adult in good health. Each CDR3 is given with its conserved first and last residue. The D gene is left open where the match is weak. Not all rows give a size; the values are once, few, many and, for expanded clones, a class.

v_gene,d_gene,abundance,j_gene,CDR3nt,CDR3aa
TRBV19,TRBD1,.,TRBJ1-5,TGTGCCAGTAGTATCACAGGGGCCCCCAATCAGCCCCAGCATTTT,CASSITGAPNQPQHF
TRBV18,.,.,TRBJ1-2,TGTGCCAGCTCACCATCACAGGGTTTTCACTATGGCTACACCTTC,CASSPSQGFHYGYTF
TRBV3-1/TRBV3-2,.,medium-sized,TRBJ2-2,TGTGCCAGCAGCCCGACCGGGACTCCGAACACCGGGGAGCTGTTTTTT,CASSPTGTPNTGELFF
TRBV28,.,few,TRBJ2-7,TGTGCCAGCACTCCGGCGGTCCCGCCCGAGCAGTACTTC,CASTPAVPPEQYF
TRBV18,.,.,TRBJ1-2,TGTGCCAGCTCACCAAATTGGGGAGATGGCTACACCTTC,CASSPNWGDGYTF
TRBV27,TRBD2,.,TRBJ2-1,TGTGCCAGCAGCGACGCCGGGACTAGCGTAAACAATGAGCAGTTCTTC,CASSDAGTSVNNEQFF
TRBV19,TRBD1,.,TRBJ2-7,TGTGCCAGTAGTGCCCCCTCAACAGGGGACCCCTACGAGCAGTACTTC,CASSAPSTGDPYEQYF
TRBV29-1,.,.,TRBJ1-1,TGCAGCGTTGACGGGGTAAGGGGGAACACTGAAGCTTTCTTT,CSVDGVRGNTEAFF
TRBV9,TRBD2,.,TRBJ2-3,TGTGCCAGCAGCGCCGGACTAGTCACAGATACGCAGTATTTT,CASSAGLVTDTQYF
TRBV5-1,TRBD1,.,TRBJ2-6,TGCGCCAGCAGCTGGCCTGGGACAGGGAACTCTGGGGCCAACGTCCTGACTTTC,CASSWPGTGNSGANVLTF
TRBV19,TRBD1,.,TRBJ2-7,TGTGCCAGTAGTCACACACCGGGACAGGGGGAGGAGCAGTACTTC,CASSHTPGQGEEQYF
TRBV7-3,TRBD2,.,TRBJ2-5,TGTGCCAGCAGCTTAACCAGCGGGGCCCAAGAGACCCAGTACTTC,CASSLTSGAQETQYF
TRBV9,TRBD1,few,TRBJ1-6,TGTGCCAGCAGCCCGGGACAGGGACCCGATTCACCCCTCCACTTT,CASSPGQGPDSPLHF
TRBV11-2,.,.,TRBJ2-7,TGTGCCAGCAGCTTACGGGGCTTCAGTTCAATCCACGAGCAGTACTTC,CASSLRGFSSIHEQYF
TRBV9,TRBD2,.,TRBJ2-2,TGTGCCAGCAGCGTTTTAGCGGGAGGAGCGGGTATCGGGGAGCTGTTTTTT,CASSVLAGGAGIGELFF
TRBV24-1,.,.,TRBJ2-7,TGTGCCACCAGTGATTCCGCCTCTCACGAGCAGTACTTC,CATSDSASHEQYF
TRBV10-3,.,once,TRBJ1-2,TGTGCCATCAGTGAGTCGACCCCCAGGGTTGGTGGCTACACCTTC,CAISESTPRVGGYTF
TRBV28,.,.,TRBJ1-4,TGTGCCAGCAGTTCAAAGCCACAAGGGGATGAAAAACTGTTTTTT,CASSSKPQGDEKLFF
TRBV6-5,.,.,TRBJ1-2,TGTGCCAGCAGTTCGCCGGCGGGGAGGGACTATGGCTACACCTTC,CASSSPAGRDYGYTF
TRBV29-1,TRBD2,.,TRBJ2-1,TGCAGCGTTGAAGATACTAGCGGGGTAAACAATGAGCAGTTCTTC,CSVEDTSGVNNEQFF
TRBV5-1,TRBD1,.,TRBJ2-2,TGCGCCAGCAGCTTGGCTCAGGGGGTCACCGGGGAGCTGTTTTTT,CASSLAQGVTGELFF
TRBV28,.,.,TRBJ1-1,TGTGCCAGCAGCCTCCCGGGGCCGAACACTGAAGCTTTCTTT,CASSLPGPNTEAFF
TRBV14,TRBD1,.,TRBJ2-7,TGTGCCAGCAGCCCCGGGACAGGGGGCCCCTCCACCTACGAGCAGTACTTC,CASSPGTGGPSTYEQYF
TRBV14,TRBD2,.,TRBJ2-1,TGTGCCAGCAGCCCCTTAAGCGGGGGTAACAATGAGCAGTTCTTC,CASSPLSGGNNEQFF
TRBV7-9,TRBD1,.,TRBJ1-3,TGTGCCAGTGGACAGGGAGGTGGAAACACCATATATTTT,CASGQGGGNTIYF
TRBV7-9,TRBD2,.,TRBJ2-3,TGTGCCAGCAGCTCCCTAGCGGGGGGAGTCACAGATACGCAGTATTTT,CASSSLAGGVTDTQYF
TRBV28,TRBD1,.,TRBJ1-1,TGTGCCAGCATCCCACAGGGGTCATTGAACACTGAAGCTTTCTTT,CASIPQGSLNTEAFF
TRBV7-2,TRBD1,few,TRBJ1-5,TGTGCCAGCAGCTGGACAGGTAACAATCAGCCCCAGCATTTT,CASSWTGNNQPQHF
TRBV5-1,.,.,TRBJ2-2,TGCGCCAGCAGGAATACAGCGATAAACACCGGGGAGCTGTTTTTT,CASRNTAINTGELFF
TRBV15,.,.,TRBJ1-2,TGTGCCACCAGCAGGGACACAACGAGGGGTGGCTACACCTTC,CATSRDTTRGGYTF
TRBV6-5,TRBD2,once,TRBJ2-7,TGTGCCAGCAGCCTCTCCGGGACTAGCGTCTACGAGCAGTACTTC,CASSLSGTSVYEQYF
TRBV5-1,TRBD1,.,TRBJ1-1,TGCGCCAGCAGCTTGAAGGGGGCTGACACTGAAGCTTTCTTT,CASSLKGADTEAFF
TRBV15,.,.,TRBJ1-5,TGTGCCACCAGCAGCGATTCAGGGAATCAGCCCCAGCATTTT,CATSSDSGNQPQHF
TRBV30,TRBD1,.,TRBJ1-6,TGTGCCTGGAATGGGCAGGGGGCCTCACCCCTCCACTTT,CAWNGQGASPLHF
TRBV7-8,.,.,TRBJ2-1,TGTGCCAGCAGCGCTCTAGAAAATTCCTACAATGAGCAGTTCTTC,CASSALENSYNEQFF
TRBV28,TRBD2,.,TRBJ2-1,TGTGCCAGCAGTTTCTTCCCTAGCGGGAGGGGGGGAAATGAGCAGTTCTTC,CASSFFPSGRGGNEQFF
TRBV7-2,.,.,TRBJ1-5,TGTGCCAGCAGCCCCCCTCGCACAGGAAGTGCGGGCAATCAGCCCCAGCATTTT,CASSPPRTGSAGNQPQHF
TRBV5-1,.,once,TRBJ2-2,TGCGCCAGCAGCTTGAATACAGTCGGGGCCGGGGAGCTGTTTTTT,CASSLNTVGAGELFF
TRBV29-1,.,.,TRBJ1-1,TGCAGCGTTGATATAAGGGGCGTGGAAGCTTTCTTT,CSVDIRGVEAFF
TRBV7-9,TRBD1,.,TRBJ1-2,TGTGCCAGCAGCTTCGCAGGGGGTGGCTACACCTTC,CASSFAGGGYTF